The text below deals with one T cell receptor (beta chain). Its antigen is as yet unknown. The data derive from a study of shared clonotypes between healthy human individuals. The wider study: The donors, two women and a few men, were aged 18 to 49. Overall study results and limits: Rarefaction curves obtained for sorted subsets showed sequencing incomplete despite large depth.

CDR3 length equals 12 residues. Trimming pared 5 bases from V and 8 bases from J, leaving 12 bases between. Germline lookup yields CDR1 SEHNR and CDR2 FQNEAQ (reference sequence). Repertoires were generated with immunoSEQ multiplex PCR, while TCRdb's copy carries only in-frame clones and drops some. The sample holds over 1.4 million clones, approximately 96% seen once. All donors were healthy HIV-negative adults lacking recent acute infections or vaccinations. The genes are TRBV7-9 and TRBJ1-2; a weak D match, TRBD1 (5 bases). This TCR derives from a man aged 25-45 years in good health. The specimen was naive CD4+ T cells sorted from blood. The subset denotes: CD45RA+ positively selected. DNA for the CDR3: TGTGCCAGCAGCCTCCGGGACTTAGGCTACACCTTC. The encoded protein is CASSLRDLGYTF.